The entry below gives a single T cell receptor beta chain sequence along with its context. Its antigen remains unknown. Profiling relied on immunoSEQ multiplex PCR, and the TCRdb table lists in-frame clones only, not all of them. The sample lists tens of thousands of clones, about 97% seen once, with roughly 1.5% in the top ten. V was trimmed by 5 bases and J by 1 base, leaving 15 bases between them. Germline-derived CDR1 and CDR2 are MNHEY and SMNVEV (reference sequence). The CDR3 extends over 16 amino acids. This sample was included in a study of cytomegalovirus exposure and HLA in healthy donors. Findings and limits, study-wide: Rarity characterized most TCR sequences, yet some public TCRs appeared in many donors. The study flagged around 160 TCR beta chains as cytomegalovirus-associated. Reportedly, diagnosis of cytomegalovirus status by the classifier showed high specificity and sensitivity.

This clonotype was sampled from a woman aged 18 to 35 in good health and CMV-seropositive. Sequences were obtained from PBMCs. This chain connects TRBV27 to TRBJ1-5; maybe TRBD1 (6 bases). The CDR3 DNA is TGTGCCAGCAGTCCTTCACAGGGAGAAAGCAATCAGCCCCAGCATTTT. It yields the protein CASSPSQGESNQPQHF.